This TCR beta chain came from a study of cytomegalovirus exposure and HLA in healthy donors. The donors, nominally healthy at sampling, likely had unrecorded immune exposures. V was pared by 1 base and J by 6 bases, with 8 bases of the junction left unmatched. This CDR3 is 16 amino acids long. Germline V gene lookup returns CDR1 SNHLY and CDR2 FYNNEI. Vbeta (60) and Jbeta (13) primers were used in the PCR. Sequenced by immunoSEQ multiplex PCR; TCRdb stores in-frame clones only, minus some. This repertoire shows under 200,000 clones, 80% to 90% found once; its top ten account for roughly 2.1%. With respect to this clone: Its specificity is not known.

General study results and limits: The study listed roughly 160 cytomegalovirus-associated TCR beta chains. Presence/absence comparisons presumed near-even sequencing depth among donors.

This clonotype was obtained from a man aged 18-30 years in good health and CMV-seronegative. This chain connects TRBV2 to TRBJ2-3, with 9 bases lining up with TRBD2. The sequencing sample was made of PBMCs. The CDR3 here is CASSEGSGRTSDTQYF. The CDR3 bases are TGTGCCAGCAGTGAAGGCAGCGGGAGGACAAGCGATACGCAGTATTTT.